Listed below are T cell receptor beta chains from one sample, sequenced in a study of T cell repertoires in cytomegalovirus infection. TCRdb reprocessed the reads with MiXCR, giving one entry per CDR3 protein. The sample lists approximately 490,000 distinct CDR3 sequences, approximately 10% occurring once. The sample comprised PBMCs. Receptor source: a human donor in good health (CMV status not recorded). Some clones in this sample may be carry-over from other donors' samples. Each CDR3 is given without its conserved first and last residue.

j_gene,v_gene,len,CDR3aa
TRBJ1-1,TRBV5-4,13,ASSLGVLGNTEAF
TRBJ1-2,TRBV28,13,ASSSAGGGSYGYT
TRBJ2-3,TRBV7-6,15,ASSPRLGQGVTDTQY
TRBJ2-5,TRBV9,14,ASSASASGYEETQY
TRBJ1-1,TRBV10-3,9,AIRSSTEAF
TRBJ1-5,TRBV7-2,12,ASSGRYSNQPQH
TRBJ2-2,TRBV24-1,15,ATSDPGLAGLTGELF
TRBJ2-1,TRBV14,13,ASSQDGLAVNEQF
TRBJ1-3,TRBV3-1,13,ASSPMGVSGNTIY
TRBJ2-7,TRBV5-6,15,ASSLAFKRLGFDEQY
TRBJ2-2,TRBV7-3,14,ASSGDGQGSTGELF
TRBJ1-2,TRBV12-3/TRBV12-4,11,ASSFGAIYGYT
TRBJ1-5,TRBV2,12,ASTTGKSNQPQH
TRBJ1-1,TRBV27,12,ASRPSGGGTEAF
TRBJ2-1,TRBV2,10,ASSALLAEQF
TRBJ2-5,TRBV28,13,ASSSVQGARETQY
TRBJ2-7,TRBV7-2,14,ASSLGVKDRGYEQY
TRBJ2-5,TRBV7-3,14,ASSFGLAGFQETQY
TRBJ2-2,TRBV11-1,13,ASSLDRVDTGELF
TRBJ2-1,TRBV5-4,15,ASSLTLVGGRGNEQF
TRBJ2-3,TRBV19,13,ASSASGTSTDTQY
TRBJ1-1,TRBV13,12,ASSLRDLGTEAF
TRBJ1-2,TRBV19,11,ASTPGTAYGYT
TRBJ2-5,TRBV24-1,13,ATSDPGQLQETQY
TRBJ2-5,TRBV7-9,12,ASSLARTQETQY
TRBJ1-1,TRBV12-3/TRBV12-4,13,ASSLEARLNTEAF
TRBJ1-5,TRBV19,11,ASSGGGGQPQH
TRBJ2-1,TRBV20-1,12,SARTLDSYNEQF
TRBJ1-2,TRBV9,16,ASSAFRRLDRGYYGYT
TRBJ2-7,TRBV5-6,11,ASSAGTGYEQY
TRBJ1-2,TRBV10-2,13,ANLTRKGAGYGYT
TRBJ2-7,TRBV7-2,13,ASSLVLAGVYEQY
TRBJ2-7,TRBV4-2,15,ASSQGILAQSSYEQY
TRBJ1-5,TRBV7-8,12,ASSRDGYNQPQH